Detailed here is one T cell receptor beta chain. The data are from a study of control samples from healthy donors and cancer patients. Germline CDR1 and CDR2: SNHLY and FYNNEI. With 6 bases clipped from V and 6 bases from J, the junction kept 8 bases outside the gene matches. The CDR3 has 15 residues. TCRdb keeps only in-frame clones here, not all; method: immunoSEQ multiplex PCR. The table has about 59,000 clones, approximately 92% seen once; the top ten hold about 1.5%. The chain employs TRBV2 and TRBJ2-1; 10 bases are shared with TRBD2. The sample consisted of PBMCs. The receptor's source is a man aged 35-49 years with colorectal cancer. The CDR3 sequence is CASRGWSGGGNEQFF. In DNA, the CDR3 is TGTGCCAGCAGAGGGTGGAGCGGGGGGGGCAATGAGCAGTTCTTC.